The TCR beta chain described here comes from a study of T-cell reconstitution after alpha-beta-depleted transplantation in children. General study findings and limits: Surviving recipient T cells and thymic progenitors underlay high day-60 TCRbeta diversity in some patients. Expanded graft clones, several hundred of them, were reportedly the source of alpha-beta T cells about two months after transplant. T cells produced anew were the main source of T-cell counts and diversity one year after transplant.

This clonotype was counted at least ten times. Its antigen is not known. During its preparation, the TCRbeta library received unique molecular identifiers. TCRdb re-called the PCR reads with MiXCR, one entry per CDR3 protein. The sample carries 15,000 to 20,000 distinct CDR3 sequences, approximately 5.1% recorded once. This CDR3 is built from 14 residues. Germline V gene lookup returns CDR1 LNHDA and CDR2 SQIVND (reference sequence). V was cut by 7 bases and J by 2 bases, with 14 bases left in between. This receptor was obtained from a boy younger than 18 with acute lymphoblastic leukemia, due to receive a stem cell transplant. Sequencing used PBMCs, obtained before TCRalphabeta/CD19-depleted stem cell transplant. The gene calls are TRBV19 and TRBJ1-1, with D possibly being TRBD1 (5 bases). In DNA, the CDR3 is TGTGCCAGTACTAGGGACCGAATAAACACTGAAGCTTTCTTT. Amino acid sequence: CASTRDRINTEAFF.